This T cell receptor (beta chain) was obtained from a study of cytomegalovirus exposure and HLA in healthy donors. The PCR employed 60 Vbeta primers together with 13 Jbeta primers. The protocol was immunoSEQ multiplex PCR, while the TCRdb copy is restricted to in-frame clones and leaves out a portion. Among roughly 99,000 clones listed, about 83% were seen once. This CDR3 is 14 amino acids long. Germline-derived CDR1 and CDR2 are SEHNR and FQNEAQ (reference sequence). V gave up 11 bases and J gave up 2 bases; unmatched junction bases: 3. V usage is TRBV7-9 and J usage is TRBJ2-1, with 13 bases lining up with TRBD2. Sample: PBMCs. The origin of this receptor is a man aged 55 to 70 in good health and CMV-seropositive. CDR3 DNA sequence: TGTGCCGGAACTAGCGGGGGGGCCTACAATGAGCAGTTCTTC. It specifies CAGTSGGAYNEQFF.